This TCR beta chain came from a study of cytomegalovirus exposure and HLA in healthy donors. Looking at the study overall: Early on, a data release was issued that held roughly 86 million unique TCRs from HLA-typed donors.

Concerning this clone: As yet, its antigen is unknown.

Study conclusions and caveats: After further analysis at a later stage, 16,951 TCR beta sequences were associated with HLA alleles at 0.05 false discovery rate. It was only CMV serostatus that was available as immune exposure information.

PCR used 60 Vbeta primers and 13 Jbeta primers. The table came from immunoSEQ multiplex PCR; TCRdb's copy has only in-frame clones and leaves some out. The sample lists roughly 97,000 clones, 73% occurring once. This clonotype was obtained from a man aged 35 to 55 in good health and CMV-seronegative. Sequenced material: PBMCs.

CDR3 amino acids: CASSLGTSFSYEQYF. The CDR3 DNA is TGCGCCAGCAGCTTGGGGACTAGCTTCTCCTACGAGCAGTACTTC. V and J are TRBV5-1 and TRBJ2-7; TRBD2 aligns across 8 bases. Trimming cost V 0 bases and J 0 bases; bases outside gene matches: 2. The CDR3 is made up of 15 amino acids. Germline V gene lookup returns CDR1 SGHRS and CDR2 YFSETQ.